This T cell receptor (beta chain) was captured by sequencing in a study of CD8 T cells in Susac syndrome. On this clonotype: What it binds is unknown.

Per germline, CDR1 KGHSH and CDR2 LQKENI. The CDR3 runs 15 residues. The V end was cut by 3 bases, the J end by 2 bases, with 12 bases between. Study findings and constraints: As the study acknowledged, the number of individuals who were part of its TCR sequencing and HLA analysis was relatively small.

With random hexamers, reverse transcription was performed on about 0.5 to 1 ug of RNA. TCRdb processed the immunoSEQ multiplex PCR reads anew with MiXCR; each CDR3 protein has one entry. The sample gives around 160,000 distinct CDR3 sequences, around 94% of which show up once; 0.08% to 0.095% is in the top ten. TCR beta was sequenced from blood CD8+ and CD4+ T cells. What was sequenced was CD4+ T cells from PBMCs. This clonotype was sampled from a human donor with multiple sclerosis. V is TRBV18 and J is TRBJ2-3; D call uncertain. The CDR3 sequence: CASSPDFKSTDTQYF. For the CDR3, the DNA is TGTGCCAGCTCACCGGATTTTAAGTCCACAGATACGCAGTATTTT.